The T cell receptor (beta chain) described here comes from a study of cytomegalovirus exposure and HLA in healthy donors (TCRdb year 2017). For the study in its entirety: A later analysis indicated that the 90 to 150 validation repertoires were generated on the platform also employed for the approximately 700 repertoires of the first cohort. The study aimed to test whether cataloging public T cell receptors could reveal signatures of past pathogen exposure. Besides the first cohort of 550 to 750 subjects, a separate validation cohort made up of roughly 120 different subjects was used. High-throughput TCR immunosequencing, statistical association of individual TCRs with disease status, and machine learning were combined to predict cytomegalovirus infection status. The paper as a whole reports these results and caveats: In vitro tests confirmed that three of the cytomegalovirus-associated TCR beta chains recognize cytomegalovirus antigens. The classifier was reported to diagnose cytomegalovirus status with high specificity and sensitivity in both the original cohort and the validation cohort. Subsequent analysis determined that TCRs grouped into clusters in the first cohort also showed a tendency toward co-occurrence across the 130 or so validation repertoires, and 85% to 95% of cluster scores exceeded 0. The authors suggested that the approach could potentially be extended to other disease states and immunological phenotypes. In the study, around 150 TCR beta chains were listed as associated with cytomegalovirus. A later analysis had no HLA typing for the validation cohort, so co-occurrence there was scored across all 130 or so repertoires. Most TCR sequences were seen in very few donors, while some public TCRs were found in many individuals.

The CDR3, cysteine through phenylalanine, is 12 amino acids long. Only the CDR3 part of the read is kept: 36 bases, read in frame from the first base. Trimming at the junction amounts to 5 bases on V and 7 bases on J, and the germline ends lie 8 bases apart. CDR1 and CDR2 are drawn from the germline V gene: MDHEN, SYDVKM. Donors formed part of the validation cohort, which comprised 120 subjects and was distinct from the first cohort of 666 subjects. Library preparation used the immunoSEQ multiplex PCR assay. Concerning the study's data processing: A statistical classification framework was developed to diagnose cytomegalovirus status using the catalog of TCR beta chain sequences. As stored in TCRdb, this immuneACCESS dataset retains in-frame rearrangements with V and J assigned. A fraction of the clones does not appear; measured against another copy, unresolved V genes explain less than half of the discrepancy, and the remainder lacks a known reason. V and J calls and clone size come straight from that table; D and trimming were deduced from the DNA. For this sample the table gives around 400,000 clones, of which around 86% were detected only once. Of the sample, 0.83% is held by the ten largest clones.

As to this clone: The target of this receptor is not known. Qualities for individual bases were not recorded, and no much larger clone is one base off.

Sequenced sample: PBMCs. The sequence derives from a woman aged 18-29 years in good health and CMV-seronegative. Rearrangement joined TRBV28 to TRBJ2-2; the D gene assignment is ambiguous. The nucleotide sequence reads as follows: TGTGCCAGCAGTATCGAGGTCGGGGAGCTGTTTTTT. It codes for CASSIEVGELFF.